The present T cell receptor (beta chain) was sequenced within a study of tumor-infiltrating lymphocytes in primary liver carcinoma. A remark on this clonotype: The antigen is unknown.

Alongside blood RNA obtained from unsorted whole blood, germline DNA was also extracted. The authors collected 3 to 5 milliliters of peripheral blood before surgery. Germline V lookup: CDR1 SGHNT, CDR2 YENEEA. Trimming shortened V by 7 bases and J by 2 bases, and 20 bases separated the two germline ends. The CDR3 loop spans 16 amino acids. Whole-study results and caveats: In tumor-adjacent and tumor-blood pairs, overlap was lower than in tumor region pairs. Samples were bulk unsorted, so CD4+ and CD8+ repertoires were not compared.

With a constant-region primer, TCR beta cDNA was made from about 0.5 ug of total RNA. ARM-PCR, slightly modified, supplied the TCR beta libraries through three nested multiplex PCR rounds. TRBV1-TRBV30 forward primers paired with a C-beta reverse primer drove the first two PCR rounds, about 10 cycles each. Using its own MiXCR run on the multiplex PCR reads, TCRdb lists one record per CDR3 protein. The top ten clones hold over 15% of a sample with around 330,000 distinct CDR3 sequences, 58% of them seen once. The origin of this receptor is a woman between 25 and 40 years old with primary liver carcinoma and hepatitis B virus infection. Sequencing was done on a sample of peripheral blood. This chain uses TRBV11-3 with TRBJ1-2; D call uncertain. CDR3 bases: TGTGCCAGCAACCCCGGGGAGGGTTCTTCCAACTATGGCTACACCTTC. Translation gives CASNPGEGSSNYGYTF.